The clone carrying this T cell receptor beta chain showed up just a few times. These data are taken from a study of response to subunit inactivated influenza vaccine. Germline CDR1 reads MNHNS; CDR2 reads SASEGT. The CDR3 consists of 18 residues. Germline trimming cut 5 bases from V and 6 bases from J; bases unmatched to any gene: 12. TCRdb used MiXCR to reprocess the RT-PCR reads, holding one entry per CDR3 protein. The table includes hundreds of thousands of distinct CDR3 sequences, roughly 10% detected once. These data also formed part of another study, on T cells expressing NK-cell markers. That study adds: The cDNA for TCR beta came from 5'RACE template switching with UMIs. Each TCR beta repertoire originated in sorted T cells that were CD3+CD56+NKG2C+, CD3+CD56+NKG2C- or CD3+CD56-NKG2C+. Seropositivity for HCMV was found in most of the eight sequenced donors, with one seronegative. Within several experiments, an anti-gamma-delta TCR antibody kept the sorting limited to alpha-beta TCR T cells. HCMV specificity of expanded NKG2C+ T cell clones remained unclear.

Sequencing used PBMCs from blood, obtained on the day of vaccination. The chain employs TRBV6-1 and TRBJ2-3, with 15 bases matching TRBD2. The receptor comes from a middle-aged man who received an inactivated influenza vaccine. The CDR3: CASSPGTSGGIPFDTQYF. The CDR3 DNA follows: TGTGCCAGCAGTCCTGGGACTAGCGGGGGGATTCCTTTTGATACGCAGTATTTT.